The T cell receptor beta chain under discussion was sequenced for a study of T-cell reconstitution after alpha-beta-depleted transplantation in children. In its sample, this clonotype was seen many times. This CDR3 is 14 amino acids long. From germline, CDR1 is DFQATT and CDR2 SNEGSKA (reference sequence). The germline V and J ends were trimmed by 4 bases and 0 bases, with 10 bases remaining between them. Using unique molecular identifiers, the investigators prepared the TCRbeta library. Using its own MiXCR run on the PCR reads, TCRdb lists one record per CDR3 protein. This table holds some 640,000 distinct CDR3 sequences, around 16% found once.

The sequence was obtained from a human donor who donated a stem cell graft to a child with acute myeloid leukemia. This sample comprised PBMCs from the stem cell graft donor, obtained from the stem cell graft. The chain couples TRBV20-1 to TRBJ2-1; the D is unclear. CDR3: CSAIDGGSYNEQFF. The CDR3 DNA reads as TGCAGTGCTATAGACGGCGGCTCCTACAATGAGCAGTTCTTC.